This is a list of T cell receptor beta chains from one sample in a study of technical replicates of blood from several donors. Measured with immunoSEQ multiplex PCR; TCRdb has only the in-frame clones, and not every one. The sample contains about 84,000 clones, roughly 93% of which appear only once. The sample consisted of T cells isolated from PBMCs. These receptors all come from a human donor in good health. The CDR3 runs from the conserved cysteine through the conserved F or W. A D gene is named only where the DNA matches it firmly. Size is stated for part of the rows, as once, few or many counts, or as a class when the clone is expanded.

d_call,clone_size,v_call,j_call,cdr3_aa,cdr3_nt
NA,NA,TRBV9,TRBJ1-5,CASSVGAGGNQPQHF,TGTGCCAGCAGCGTAGGCGCAGGAGGGAATCAGCCCCAGCATTTT
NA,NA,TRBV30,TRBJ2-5,CAWSVGGMVTQYF,TGTGCCTGGAGTGTAGGGGGAATGGTGACCCAGTACTTC
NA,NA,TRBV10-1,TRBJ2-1,CASSGIPGQTPTSDNEQFF,TGCGCCAGCAGTGGGATCCCCGGTCAGACACCAACGTCCGACAATGAGCAGTTCTTC
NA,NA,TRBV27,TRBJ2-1,CASSLYRGDEQFF,TGTGCCAGCAGTTTATATCGCGGCGATGAGCAGTTCTTC
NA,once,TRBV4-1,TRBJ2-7,CASSQGLSGNPYEQYF,TGCGCCAGCAGCCAAGGTTTGTCGGGGAACCCCTACGAGCAGTACTTC
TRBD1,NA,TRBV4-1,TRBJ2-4,CASSQWTGQLSSKNIQYF,TGCGCCAGCAGCCAATGGACGGGACAGCTTAGCTCCAAAAACATTCAGTACTTC
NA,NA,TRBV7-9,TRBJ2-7,CASSLDLGAYEQYF,TGTGCCAGCAGCTTAGATTTAGGAGCCTACGAGCAGTACTTC
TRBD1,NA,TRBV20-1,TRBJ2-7,CSATGPREQYF,TGCAGTGCGACAGGGCCTCGCGAGCAGTACTTC
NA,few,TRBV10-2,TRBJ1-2,CASSDPGLRGYTF,TGCGCCAGCAGTGACCCGGGACTTCGGGGCTACACCTTC
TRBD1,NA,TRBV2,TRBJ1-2,CASSDGLRQGYGYTF,TGTGCCAGCAGTGACGGTCTGAGACAGGGATATGGCTACACCTTC
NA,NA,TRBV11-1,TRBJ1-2,CASSSQGGYTF,TGTGCCAGCAGCTCCCAGGGGGGCTACACCTTC
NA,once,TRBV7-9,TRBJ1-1,CASSLGAGEAFF,TGTGCCAGCAGCTTAGGGGCAGGGGAAGCTTTCTTT
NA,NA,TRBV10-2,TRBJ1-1,CASSNGAGSEAFF,TGCGCCAGCAGTAACGGTGCGGGGTCTGAAGCTTTCTTT
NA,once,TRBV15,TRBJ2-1,CATSRAGEQFF,TGTGCCACCAGCAGAGCGGGTGAGCAGTTCTTC
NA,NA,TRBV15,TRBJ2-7,CATSSSLRGILYF,TGTGCCACCAGCAGTTCTCTCCGGGGTATACTTTACTTC
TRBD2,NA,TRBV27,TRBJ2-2,CASSFSGSSAGELFF,TGTGCCAGCAGTTTTAGCGGGAGTTCGGCCGGGGAGCTGTTTTTT
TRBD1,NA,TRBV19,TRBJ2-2,CASSLRGQGADTGKLFF,TGTGCCAGTAGCCTTCGGGGACAGGGGGCTGACACCGGGAAGCTGTTTTTT
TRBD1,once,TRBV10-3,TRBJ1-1,CAITETGAKTEAFF,TGTGCCATCACCGAGACAGGGGCAAAAACTGAAGCTTTCTTT
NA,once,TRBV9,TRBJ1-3,CASSAGTNSGNTIYF,TGTGCCAGCAGCGCGGGGACTAACTCTGGAAACACCATATATTTT
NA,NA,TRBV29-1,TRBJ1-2,CSVGQGRDGYTF,TGCAGCGTTGGGCAGGGGAGGGATGGCTACACCTTC
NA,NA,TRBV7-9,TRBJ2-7,CASSLDGSRQYF,TGTGCCAGCAGCTTAGACGGGTCGCGGCAGTACTTC
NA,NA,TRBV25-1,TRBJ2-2,CASSEYIAGTGELFF,TGTGCCAGCAGTGAATATATAGCCGGCACCGGGGAGCTGTTTTTT
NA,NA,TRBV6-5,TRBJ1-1,CASSGWEGGNTEAFF,TGTGCCAGCAGTGGATGGGAGGGGGGGAACACTGAAGCTTTCTTT
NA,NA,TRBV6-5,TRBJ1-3,CASRSPTGNTIYF,TGTGCCAGCAGGTCCCCAACTGGAAACACCATATATTTT
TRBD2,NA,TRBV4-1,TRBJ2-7,CASSPGTSGPYEQYF,TGCGCCAGCAGCCCCGGGACTAGCGGGCCCTACGAGCAGTACTTC
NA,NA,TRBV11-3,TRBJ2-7,CASSLISGLFSEQYF,TGTGCCAGCAGCTTAATATCAGGACTGTTTAGCGAGCAGTACTTC
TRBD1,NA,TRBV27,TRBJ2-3,CASSFRVKGAGTDTQYF,TGTGCCAGCAGTTTTAGGGTGAAGGGGGCTGGCACAGATACGCAGTATTTT
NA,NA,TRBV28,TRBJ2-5,CASSLGPAAQETQYF,TGTGCCAGCAGTTTGGGCCCGGCAGCCCAAGAGACCCAGTACTTC
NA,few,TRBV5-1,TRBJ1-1,CASSLVLGSTEAFF,TGCGCCAGCAGCTTGGTCTTGGGCAGCACTGAAGCTTTCTTT
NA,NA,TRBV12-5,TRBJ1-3,CASGRGNGNTIYF,TGTGCTAGTGGCAGGGGTAATGGAAACACCATATATTTT
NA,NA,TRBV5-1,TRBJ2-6,CASSSTPPGNSGANVLTF,TGCGCCAGCAGCTCTACCCCGCCAGGCAACTCTGGGGCCAACGTCCTGACTTTC
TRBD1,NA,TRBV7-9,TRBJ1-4,CASSHRGRKGQREKLFF,TGTGCCAGCAGCCATAGGGGGCGTAAGGGACAACGGGAAAAACTGTTTTTT
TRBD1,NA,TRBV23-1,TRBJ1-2,CASSQSMDRTNDYGYTF,TGCGCCAGCAGTCAATCGATGGACAGGACGAACGACTATGGCTACACCTTC
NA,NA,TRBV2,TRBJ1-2,CASSPTGRGKYGYTF,TGTGCCAGCAGTCCCACAGGGAGGGGGAAGTATGGCTACACCTTC
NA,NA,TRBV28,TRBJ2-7,CASSPTDSTTYEQYF,TGTGCCAGCAGCCCCACCGACAGCACTACCTACGAGCAGTACTTC
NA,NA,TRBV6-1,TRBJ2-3,CASSVRTPSTDTQYF,TGTGCCAGCAGTGTTAGAACCCCTAGCACAGATACGCAGTATTTT
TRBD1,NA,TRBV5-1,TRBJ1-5,CASSLGGAGNQPQHF,TGCGCCAGCAGCTTAGGGGGCGCTGGCAATCAGCCCCAGCATTTT
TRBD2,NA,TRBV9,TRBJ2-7,CASSVAGGGGYEQYF,TGTGCCAGCAGCGTAGCTGGCGGGGGGGGCTACGAGCAGTACTTC
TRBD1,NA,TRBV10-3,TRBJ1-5,CAIRPGQGNQPQHF,TGTGCCATACGACCGGGACAGGGCAATCAGCCCCAGCATTTT
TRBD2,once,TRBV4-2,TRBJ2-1,CASSPLGASGSYEQFF,TGTGCCAGCAGCCCTCTGGGCGCTAGCGGGAGCTATGAGCAGTTCTTC